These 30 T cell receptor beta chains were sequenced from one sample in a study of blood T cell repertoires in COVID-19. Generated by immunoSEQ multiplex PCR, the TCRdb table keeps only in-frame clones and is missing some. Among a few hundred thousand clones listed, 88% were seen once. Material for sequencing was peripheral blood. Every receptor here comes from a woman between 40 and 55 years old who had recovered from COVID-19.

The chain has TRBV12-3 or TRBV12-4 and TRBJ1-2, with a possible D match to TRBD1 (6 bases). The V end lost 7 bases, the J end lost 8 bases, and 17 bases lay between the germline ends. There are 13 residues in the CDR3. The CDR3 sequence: CASTQGQGGGYTF. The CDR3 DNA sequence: TGTGCCAGCACCCAGGGGCAGGGTGGAGGCTACACCTTC.

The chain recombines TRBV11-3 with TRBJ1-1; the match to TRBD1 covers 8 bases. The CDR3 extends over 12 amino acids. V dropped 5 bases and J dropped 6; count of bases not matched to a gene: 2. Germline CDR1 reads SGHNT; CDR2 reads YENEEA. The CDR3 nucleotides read TGTGCCAGCAGCGCGGACAGGGCTGAAGCTTTCTTT. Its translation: CASSADRAEAFF.

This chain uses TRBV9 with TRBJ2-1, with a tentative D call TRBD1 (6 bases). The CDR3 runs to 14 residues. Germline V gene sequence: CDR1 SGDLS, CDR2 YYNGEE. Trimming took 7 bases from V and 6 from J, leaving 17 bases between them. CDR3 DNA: TGTGCCAGCCAGGGGTTGGGGGCGGGCAATGAGCAGTTCTTC. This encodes CASQGLGAGNEQFF.

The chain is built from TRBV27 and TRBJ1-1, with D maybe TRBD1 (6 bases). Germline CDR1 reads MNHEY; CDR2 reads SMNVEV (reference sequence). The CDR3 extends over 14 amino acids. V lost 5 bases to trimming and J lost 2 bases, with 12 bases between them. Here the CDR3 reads CASSPRTVNTEAFF. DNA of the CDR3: TGTGCCAGCAGTCCCCGGACAGTTAACACTGAAGCTTTCTTT.

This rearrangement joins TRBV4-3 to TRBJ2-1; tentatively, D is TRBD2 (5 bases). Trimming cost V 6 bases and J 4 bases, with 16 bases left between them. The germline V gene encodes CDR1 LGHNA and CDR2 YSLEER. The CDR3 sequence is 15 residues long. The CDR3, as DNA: TGCGCCAGCAGGATGGTGGGTAGCGCATACAATGAGCAGTTCTTC. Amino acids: CASRMVGSAYNEQFF.

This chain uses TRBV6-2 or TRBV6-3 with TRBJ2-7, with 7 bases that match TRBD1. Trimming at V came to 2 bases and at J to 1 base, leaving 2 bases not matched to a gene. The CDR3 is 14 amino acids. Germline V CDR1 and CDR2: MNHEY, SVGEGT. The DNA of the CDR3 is TGTGCCAGCAGTTACGGGACAGATTCCTACGAGCAGTACTTC. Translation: CASSYGTDSYEQYF.

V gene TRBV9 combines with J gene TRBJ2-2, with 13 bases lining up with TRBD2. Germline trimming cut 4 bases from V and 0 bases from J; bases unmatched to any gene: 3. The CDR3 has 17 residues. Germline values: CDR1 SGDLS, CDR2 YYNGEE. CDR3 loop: CASSPGLAGANTGELFF. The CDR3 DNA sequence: TGTGCCAGCAGCCCCGGACTAGCGGGAGCGAACACCGGGGAGCTGTTTTTT. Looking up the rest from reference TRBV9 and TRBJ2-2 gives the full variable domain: DSGVTQTPKHLITATGQRVTLRCSPRSGDLSVYWYQQSLDQGLQFLIQYYNGEERAKGNILERFSAQQFPDLHSELNLSSLELGDSALYFCASSPGLAGANTGELFFGEGSRLTVL.

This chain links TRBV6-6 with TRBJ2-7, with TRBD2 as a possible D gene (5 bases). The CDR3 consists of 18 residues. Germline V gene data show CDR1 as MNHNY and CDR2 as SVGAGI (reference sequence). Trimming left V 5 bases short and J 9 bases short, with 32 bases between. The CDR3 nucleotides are TGTGCCAGCAGTCCCTCGGGGTGGCGGAGTACGAGTTCTACGAGGCAGTACGTC. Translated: CASSPSGWRSTSSTRQYV.

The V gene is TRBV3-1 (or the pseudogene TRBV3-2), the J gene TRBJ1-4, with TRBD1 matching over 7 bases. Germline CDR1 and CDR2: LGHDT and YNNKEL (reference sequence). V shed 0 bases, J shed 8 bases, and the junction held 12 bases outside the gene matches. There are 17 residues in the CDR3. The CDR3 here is CASSQDRRGPYNEKLFF. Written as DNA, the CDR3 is TGTGCCAGCAGCCAAGATCGTAGGGGGCCTTACAACGAAAAACTGTTTTTT.

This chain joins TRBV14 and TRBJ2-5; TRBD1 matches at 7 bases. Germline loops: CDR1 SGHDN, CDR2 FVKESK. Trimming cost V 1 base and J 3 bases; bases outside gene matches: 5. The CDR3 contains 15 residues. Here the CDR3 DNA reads TGTGCCAGCAGCCAAGGGGGACAGAGTAAAGAGACCCAGTACTTC. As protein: CASSQGGQSKETQYF. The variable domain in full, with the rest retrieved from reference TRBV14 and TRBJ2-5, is EAGVTQFPSHSVIEKGQTVTLRCDPISGHDNLYWYRRVMGKEIKFLLHFVKESKQDESGMPNNRFLAERTGGTYSTLKVQPAELEDSGVYFCASSQGGQSKETQYFGPGTRLLVL.

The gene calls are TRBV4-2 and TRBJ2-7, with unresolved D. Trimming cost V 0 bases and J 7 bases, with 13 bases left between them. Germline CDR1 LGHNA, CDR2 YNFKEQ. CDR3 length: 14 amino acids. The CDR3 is CASSQDAELGEQYF. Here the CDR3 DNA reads TGTGCCAGCAGCCAAGATGCCGAGCTCGGGGAGCAGTACTTC.

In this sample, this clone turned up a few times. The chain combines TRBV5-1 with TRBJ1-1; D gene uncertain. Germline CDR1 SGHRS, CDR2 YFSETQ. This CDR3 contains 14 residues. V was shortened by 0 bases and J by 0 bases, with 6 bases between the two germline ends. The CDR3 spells CASSLGQMNTEAFF. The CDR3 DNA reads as TGCGCCAGCAGCTTGGGGCAGATGAACACTGAAGCTTTCTTT.

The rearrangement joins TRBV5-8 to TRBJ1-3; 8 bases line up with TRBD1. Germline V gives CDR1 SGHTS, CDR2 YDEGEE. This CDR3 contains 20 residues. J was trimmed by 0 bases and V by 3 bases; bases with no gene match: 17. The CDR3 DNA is TGTGCCAGCAGCTACCGGACAGGGCTTTCAACCGAAAGCTCTGGAAACACCATATATTTT. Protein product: CASSYRTGLSTESSGNTIYF.

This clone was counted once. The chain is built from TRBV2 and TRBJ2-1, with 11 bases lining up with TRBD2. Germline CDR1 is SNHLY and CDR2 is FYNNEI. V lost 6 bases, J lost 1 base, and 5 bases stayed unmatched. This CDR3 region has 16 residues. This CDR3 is CASSDTSGRSYNEQFF. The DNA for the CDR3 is TGTGCCAGCAGCGACACTAGCGGGAGATCCTACAATGAGCAGTTCTTC.

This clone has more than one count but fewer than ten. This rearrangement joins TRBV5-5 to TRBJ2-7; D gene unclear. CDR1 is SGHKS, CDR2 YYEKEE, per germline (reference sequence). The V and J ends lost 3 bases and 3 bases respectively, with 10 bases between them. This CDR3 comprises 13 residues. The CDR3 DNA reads TGTGCCAGCAGCTACTCCTCAGGCTACGAGCAGTACTTC. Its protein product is CASSYSSGYEQYF.

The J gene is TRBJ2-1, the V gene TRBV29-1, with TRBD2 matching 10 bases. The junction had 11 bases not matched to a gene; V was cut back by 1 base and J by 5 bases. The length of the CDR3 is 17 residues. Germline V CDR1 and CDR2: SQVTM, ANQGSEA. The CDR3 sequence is CSVEGASGRLRDNEQFF. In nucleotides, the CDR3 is TGCAGCGTTGAAGGGGCTAGCGGGAGATTACGCGACAATGAGCAGTTCTTC.

This CDR3 is CASSDGGTGSYEQYF. DNA of the CDR3: TGTGCCAGCAGTGACGGCGGGACAGGGTCCTACGAGCAGTACTTC. The chain couples TRBV6-1 to TRBJ2-7, with 9 bases fitting TRBD1. The J segment lost 1 base and the V segment lost 3 bases, leaving 4 bases of the junction unmatched. This CDR3 is built from 15 residues. Germline CDR1 is MNHNS and CDR2 is SASEGT.

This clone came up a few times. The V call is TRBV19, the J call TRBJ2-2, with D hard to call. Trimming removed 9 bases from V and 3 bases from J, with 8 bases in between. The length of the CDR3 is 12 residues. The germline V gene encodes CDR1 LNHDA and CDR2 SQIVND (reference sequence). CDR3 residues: CASGYHTGELFF. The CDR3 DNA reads TGTGCCAGCGGGTACCACACCGGGGAGCTGTTTTTT.

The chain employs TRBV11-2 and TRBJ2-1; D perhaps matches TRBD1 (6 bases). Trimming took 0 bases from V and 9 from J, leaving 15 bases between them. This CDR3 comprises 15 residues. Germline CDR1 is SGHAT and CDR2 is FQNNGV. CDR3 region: CASSLEARTGREQFF. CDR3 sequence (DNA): TGTGCCAGCAGCTTAGAGGCCAGAACAGGGCGTGAGCAGTTCTTC.

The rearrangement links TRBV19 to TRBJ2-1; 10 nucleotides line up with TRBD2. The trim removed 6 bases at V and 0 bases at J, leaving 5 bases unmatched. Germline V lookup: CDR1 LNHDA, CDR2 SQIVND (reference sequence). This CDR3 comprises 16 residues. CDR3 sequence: CASRLAGVGSYNEQFF. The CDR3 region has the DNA TGTGCCAGTAGGCTAGCGGGAGTGGGCTCCTACAATGAGCAGTTCTTC.

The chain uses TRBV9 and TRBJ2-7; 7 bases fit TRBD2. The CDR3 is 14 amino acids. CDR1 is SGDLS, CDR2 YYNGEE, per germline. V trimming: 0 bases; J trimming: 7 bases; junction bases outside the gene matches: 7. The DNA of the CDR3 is TGTGCCAGCAGCGTAGCTAGCGGACCCTGGGAGCAGTACTTC. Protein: CASSVASGPWEQYF.

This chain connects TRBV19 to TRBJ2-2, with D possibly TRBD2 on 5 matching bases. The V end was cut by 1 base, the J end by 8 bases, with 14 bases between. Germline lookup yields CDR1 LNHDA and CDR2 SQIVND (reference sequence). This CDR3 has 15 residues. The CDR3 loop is CASSIGVGVSGELFF. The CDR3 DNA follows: TGTGCCAGTAGTATAGGGGTGGGAGTGTCAGGGGAGCTGTTTTTT.

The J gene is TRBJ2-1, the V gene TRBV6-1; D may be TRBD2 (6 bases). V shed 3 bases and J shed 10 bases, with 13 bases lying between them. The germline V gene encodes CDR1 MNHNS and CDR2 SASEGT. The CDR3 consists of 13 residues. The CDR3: CASSDPPGGEQFF. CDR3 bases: TGTGCCAGCAGTGACCCACCCGGGGGAGAGCAGTTCTTC.

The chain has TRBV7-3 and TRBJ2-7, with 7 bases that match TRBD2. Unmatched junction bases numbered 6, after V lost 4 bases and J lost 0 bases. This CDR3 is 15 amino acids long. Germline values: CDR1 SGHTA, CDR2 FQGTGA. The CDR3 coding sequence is TGTGCCAGCAGCTACCTTAGCGGGCCCTCCTACGAGCAGTACTTC. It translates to CASSYLSGPSYEQYF.

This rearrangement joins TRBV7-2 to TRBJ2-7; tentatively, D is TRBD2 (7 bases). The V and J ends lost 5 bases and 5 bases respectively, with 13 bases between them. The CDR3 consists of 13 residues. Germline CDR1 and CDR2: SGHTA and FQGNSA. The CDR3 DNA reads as TGTGCCAGCAGCCCTTCGGGGGGCCACGAGCAGTACGTC. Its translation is CASSPSGGHEQYV.

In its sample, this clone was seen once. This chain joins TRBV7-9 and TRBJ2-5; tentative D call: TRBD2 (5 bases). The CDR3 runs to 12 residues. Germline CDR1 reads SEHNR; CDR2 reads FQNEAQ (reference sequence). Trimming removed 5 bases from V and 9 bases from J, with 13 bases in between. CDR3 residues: CASSPVSRAQYF. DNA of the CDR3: TGTGCCAGCAGCCCCGTTTCGCGGGCCCAGTACTTC.

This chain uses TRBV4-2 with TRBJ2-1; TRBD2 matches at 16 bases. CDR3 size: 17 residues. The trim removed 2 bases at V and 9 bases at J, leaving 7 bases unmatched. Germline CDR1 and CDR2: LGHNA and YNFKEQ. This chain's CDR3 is CASSQIQGLAGGGEQFF. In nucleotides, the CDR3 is TGTGCCAGCAGCCAAATACAGGGACTAGCGGGAGGGGGTGAGCAGTTCTTC.

CDR3 sequence reads: CASRERFPLGRGGSYNEQFF. CDR3 nucleotides: TGTGCCAGCAGGGAAAGGTTCCCATTGGGACGGGGGGGGTCCTACAATGAGCAGTTCTTC. The chain couples TRBV6-1 to TRBJ2-1; 8 bases agree with TRBD2. The CDR3 consists of 20 residues. Germline lookup yields CDR1 MNHNS and CDR2 SASEGT. The V segment lost 6 bases and the J segment 1 base; nucleotides outside the gene matches: 20.

The CDR3 is CASRTGMGEKLFF. The CDR3 region has the DNA TGTGCCAGCAGGACAGGGATGGGTGAAAAACTGTTTTTT. This chain uses TRBV12-3 or TRBV12-4 with TRBJ1-4, with 7 bases aligning to TRBD1. Trimming took 6 bases from V and 7 from J; bases not matched to a gene: 5. This CDR3 contains 13 residues.

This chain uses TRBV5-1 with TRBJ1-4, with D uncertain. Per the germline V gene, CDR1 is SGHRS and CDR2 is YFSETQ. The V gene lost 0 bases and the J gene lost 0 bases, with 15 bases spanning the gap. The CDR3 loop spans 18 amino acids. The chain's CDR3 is CASSLALVSSATNEKLFF. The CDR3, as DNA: TGCGCCAGCAGCTTGGCCCTGGTCTCTAGTGCAACTAATGAAAAACTGTTTTTT.